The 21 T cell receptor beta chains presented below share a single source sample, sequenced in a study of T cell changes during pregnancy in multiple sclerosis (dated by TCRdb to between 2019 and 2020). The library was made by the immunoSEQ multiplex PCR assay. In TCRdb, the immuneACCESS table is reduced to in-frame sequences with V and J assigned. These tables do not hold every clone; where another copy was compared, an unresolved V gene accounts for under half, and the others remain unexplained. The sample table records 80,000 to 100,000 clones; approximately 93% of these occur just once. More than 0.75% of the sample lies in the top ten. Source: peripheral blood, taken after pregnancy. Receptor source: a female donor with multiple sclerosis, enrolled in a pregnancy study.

The CDR3 is CASSVSGSGADTQYF. CDR3 bases: TGTGCCAGCAGCGTTAGCGGGAGTGGAGCAGATACGCAGTATTTT. The chain has TRBV9 and TRBJ2-3; 9 bases agree with TRBD2. Trimming cost V 2 bases and J 4 bases; bases outside gene matches: 5. CDR1 is SGDLS, CDR2 YYNGEE, per germline. CDR3 length equals 15 residues.

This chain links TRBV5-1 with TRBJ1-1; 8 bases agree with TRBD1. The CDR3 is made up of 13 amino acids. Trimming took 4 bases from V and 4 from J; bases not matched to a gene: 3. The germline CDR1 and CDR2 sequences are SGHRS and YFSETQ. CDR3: CASSVTGGTEAFF. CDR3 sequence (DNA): TGCGCCAGCAGCGTAACAGGGGGCACTGAAGCTTTCTTT. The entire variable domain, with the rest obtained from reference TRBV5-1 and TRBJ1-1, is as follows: KAGVTQTPRYLIKTRGQQVTLSCSPISGHRSVSWYQQTPGQGLQFLFEYFSETQRNKGNFPGRFSGRQFSNSRSEMNVSTLELGDSALYLCASSVTGGTEAFFGQGTRLTVV.

The CDR3 sequence is CASSLAGGESSYEQYF. For the CDR3, the DNA is TGTGCCAGCAGCCTAGCGGGGGGGGAAAGCTCCTACGAGCAGTACTTC. The V and J genes are TRBV11-2 and TRBJ2-7; 12 bases agree with TRBD2. This CDR3 has 16 residues. V lost 5 bases to trimming and J lost 0 bases; unmatched junction nucleotides: 5. Germline V CDR1 and CDR2: SGHAT, FQNNGV.

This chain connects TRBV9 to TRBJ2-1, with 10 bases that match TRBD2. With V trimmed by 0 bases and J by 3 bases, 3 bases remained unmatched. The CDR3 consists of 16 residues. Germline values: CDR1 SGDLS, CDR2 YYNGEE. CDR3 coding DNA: TGTGCCAGCAGCGTAGGTCTAGCGGGAGACTACAATGAGCAGTTCTTC. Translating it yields CASSVGLAGDYNEQFF.

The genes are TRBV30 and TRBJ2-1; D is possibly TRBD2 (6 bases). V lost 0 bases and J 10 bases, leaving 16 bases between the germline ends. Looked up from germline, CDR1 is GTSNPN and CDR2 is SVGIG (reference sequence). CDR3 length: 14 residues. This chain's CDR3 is CAWSVGVSRGEQFF. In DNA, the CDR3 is TGTGCCTGGAGTGTGGGGGTCTCACGGGGGGAGCAGTTCTTC.

CDR3 sequence: CASSFRAGESREQFF. The CDR3 bases are TGTGCCAGCAGCTTCAGAGCGGGAGAGAGTCGTGAGCAGTTCTTC. The chain recombines TRBV7-3 with TRBJ2-1, with 8 bases that match TRBD2. Trimming cost V 3 bases and J 9 bases; bases outside gene matches: 10. Germline V CDR1 and CDR2: SGHTA, FQGTGA. The CDR3 consists of 15 residues.

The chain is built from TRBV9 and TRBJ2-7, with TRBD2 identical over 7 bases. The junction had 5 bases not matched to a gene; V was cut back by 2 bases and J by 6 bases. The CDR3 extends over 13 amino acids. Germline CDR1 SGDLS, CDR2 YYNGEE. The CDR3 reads CASSVLLAGEQYF. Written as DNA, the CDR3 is TGTGCCAGCAGCGTTCTGTTAGCGGGCGAGCAGTACTTC.

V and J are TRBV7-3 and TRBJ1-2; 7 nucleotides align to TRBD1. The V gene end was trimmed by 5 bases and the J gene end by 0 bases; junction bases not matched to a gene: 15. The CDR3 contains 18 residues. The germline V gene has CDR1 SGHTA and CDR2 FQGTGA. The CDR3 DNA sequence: TGTGCCAGCAGCCCCACCGGGGGACAGCGCCTTGCTAACTATGGCTACACCTTC. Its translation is CASSPTGGQRLANYGYTF.

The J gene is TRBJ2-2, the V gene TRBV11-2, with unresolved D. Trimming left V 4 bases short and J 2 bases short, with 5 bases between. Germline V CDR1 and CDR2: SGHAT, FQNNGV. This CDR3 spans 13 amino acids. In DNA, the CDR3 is TGTGCCAGCAGCTCTACCAACACCGGGGAGCTGTTTTTT. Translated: CASSSTNTGELFF.

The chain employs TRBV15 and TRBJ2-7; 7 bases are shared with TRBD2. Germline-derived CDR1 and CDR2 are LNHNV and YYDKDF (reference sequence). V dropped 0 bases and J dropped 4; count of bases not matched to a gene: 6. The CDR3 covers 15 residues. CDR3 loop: CATSRDRASGYEQYF. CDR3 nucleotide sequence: TGTGCCACCAGCAGAGATAGGGCTAGCGGATACGAGCAGTACTTC.

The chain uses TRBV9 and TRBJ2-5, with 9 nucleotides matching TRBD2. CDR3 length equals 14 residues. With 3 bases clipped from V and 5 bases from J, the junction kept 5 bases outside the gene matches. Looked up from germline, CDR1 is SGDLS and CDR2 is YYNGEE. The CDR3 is CASSGSGRWETQYF. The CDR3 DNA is TGTGCCAGCAGCGGAAGCGGGAGGTGGGAGACCCAGTACTTC.

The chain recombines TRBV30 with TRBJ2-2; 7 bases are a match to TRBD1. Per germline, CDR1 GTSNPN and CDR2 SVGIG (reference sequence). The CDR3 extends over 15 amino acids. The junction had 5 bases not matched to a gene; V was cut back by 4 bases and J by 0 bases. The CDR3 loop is CAWTVGTANTGELFF. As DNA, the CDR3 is TGTGCCTGGACTGTGGGGACAGCGAACACCGGGGAGCTGTTTTTT.

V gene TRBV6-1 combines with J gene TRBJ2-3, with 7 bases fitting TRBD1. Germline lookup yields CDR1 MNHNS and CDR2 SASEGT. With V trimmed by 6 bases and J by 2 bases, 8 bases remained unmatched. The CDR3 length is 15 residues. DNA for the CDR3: TGTGCCAGCAGCCAGGGACAGAGCCTCACAGATACGCAGTATTTT. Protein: CASSQGQSLTDTQYF.

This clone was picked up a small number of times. In DNA, the CDR3 is TGCGCCAGCAGCCGGACATCCGACTATGGCTACACCTTC. Amino acids: CASSRTSDYGYTF. This chain uses TRBV5-1 with TRBJ1-2; a weak D match, TRBD1 (5 bases). V gave up 4 bases and J gave up 3 bases, with 10 bases separating them. This CDR3 spans 13 amino acids. Germline CDR1 and CDR2: SGHRS and YFSETQ.

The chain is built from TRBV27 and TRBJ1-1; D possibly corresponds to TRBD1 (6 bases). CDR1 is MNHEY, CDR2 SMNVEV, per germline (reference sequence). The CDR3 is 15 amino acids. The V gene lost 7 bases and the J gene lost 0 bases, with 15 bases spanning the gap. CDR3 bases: TGTGCCAGCACCTCCCGGGACAAAATGAACACTGAAGCTTTCTTT. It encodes CASTSRDKMNTEAFF.

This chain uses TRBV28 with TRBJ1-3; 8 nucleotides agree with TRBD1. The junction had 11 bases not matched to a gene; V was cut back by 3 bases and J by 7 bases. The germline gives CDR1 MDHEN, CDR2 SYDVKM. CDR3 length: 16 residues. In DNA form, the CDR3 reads TGTGCCAGCAGTTTTATCGGCAGGGGGCTTGTGAACACCATATATTTT. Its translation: CASSFIGRGLVNTIYF. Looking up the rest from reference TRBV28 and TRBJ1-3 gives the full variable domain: DVKVTQSSRYLVKRTGEKVFLECVQDMDHENMFWYRQDPGLGLRLIYFSYDVKMKEKGDIPEGYSVSREKKERFSLILESASTNQTSMYLCASSFIGRGLVNTIYFGEGSWLTVV.

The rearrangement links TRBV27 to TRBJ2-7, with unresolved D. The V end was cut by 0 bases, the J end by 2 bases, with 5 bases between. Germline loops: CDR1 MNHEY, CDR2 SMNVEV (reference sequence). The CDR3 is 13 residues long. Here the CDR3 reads CASSLSLPYEQYF. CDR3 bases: TGTGCCAGCAGTTTATCTCTCCCCTACGAGCAGTACTTC.

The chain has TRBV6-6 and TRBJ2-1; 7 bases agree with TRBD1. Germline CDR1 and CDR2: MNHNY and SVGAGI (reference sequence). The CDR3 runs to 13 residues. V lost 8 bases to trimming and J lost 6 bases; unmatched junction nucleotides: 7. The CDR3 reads CASRKGAGNEQFF. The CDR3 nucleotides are TGTGCCAGCCGAAAGGGGGCTGGCAATGAGCAGTTCTTC.

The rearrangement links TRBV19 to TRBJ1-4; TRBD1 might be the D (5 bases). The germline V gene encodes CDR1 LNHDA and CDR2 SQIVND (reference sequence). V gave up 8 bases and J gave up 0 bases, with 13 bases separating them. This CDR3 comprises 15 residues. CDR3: CASGNDRATNEKLFF. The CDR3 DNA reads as TGTGCCAGTGGAAATGACAGAGCAACTAATGAAAAACTGTTTTTT.

The CDR3 is CASSLTSGRAGWAQYF. In nucleotides, the CDR3 is TGTGCCAGCAGTCTAACTAGCGGGAGGGCCGGGTGGGCGCAGTATTTT. V gene TRBV6-6 combines with J gene TRBJ2-3; 13 bases line up with TRBD2. Germline V gene sequence: CDR1 MNHNY, CDR2 SVGAGI (reference sequence). The CDR3 is 16 residues long. The V and J ends lost 5 bases and 10 bases, in that order; junction bases with no gene match: 12.

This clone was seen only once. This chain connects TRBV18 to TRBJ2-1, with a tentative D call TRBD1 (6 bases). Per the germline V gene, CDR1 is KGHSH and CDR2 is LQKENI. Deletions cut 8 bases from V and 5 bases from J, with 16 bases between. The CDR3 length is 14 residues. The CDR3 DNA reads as TGTGCCAGCAGACCAGCCGGGACAAACAATGAGCAGTTCTTC. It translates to CASRPAGTNNEQFF. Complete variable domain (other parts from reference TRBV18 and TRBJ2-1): NAGVMQNPRHLVRRRGQEARLRCSPMKGHSHVYWYRQLPEEGLKFMVYLQKENIIDESGMPKERFSAEFPKEGPSILRIQQVVRGDSAAYFCASRPAGTNNEQFFGPGTRLTVL.